Reported below is one T cell receptor beta chain. TCRdb's table, derived via immunoSEQ multiplex PCR, lists solely in-frame clones and lacks some. The profile covers approximately 11,000 clones, with around 73% appearing a single time and 33% taken by the ten largest. The data derive from a study of OX40 agonist ivuxolimab in advanced cancers. V lost 3 bases to trimming and J lost 0 bases, with 15 bases between them. Per germline, CDR1 SQVTM and CDR2 ANQGSEA. This CDR3 region has 17 residues. The material sequenced was CD4+ or CD8+ T cells sorted from blood, taken in a trial of the OX40 agonist ivuxolimab. The clonotype originates from an adult with an advanced solid tumor such as melanoma, head and neck, liver or kidney cancer. V usage is TRBV29-1 and J usage is TRBJ2-6; D remains ambiguous. The DNA of the CDR3 is TGCAGCGTTGATTGGTCGGACGAAAGCTCTGGGGCCAACGTCCTGACTTTC. This gives the protein CSVDWSDESSGANVLTF.